A selection of T cell receptor beta chains follows, all from one sample in a study of shared clonotypes between healthy human individuals. Libraries were prepared by immunoSEQ multiplex PCR; TCRdb keeps only in-frame clonotypes and omits some of them. The sample contains about 110,000 clones, under 70% of which appear only once. Input material: memory CD8+ T cells sorted from blood. These receptors were collected from a young woman in good health. CDR3s include the opening cysteine and the closing phenylalanine or tryptophan. A D gene is named only where the DNA matches it firmly. Size is omitted from some rows. Given values are once, few, many or a class for expanded clones.

length | J | D | V | size | CDR3 | DNA
16 | TRBJ2-5 | TRBD1 | TRBV18 | . | CASSPQGALNRETQYF | TGTGCCAGCTCACCACAGGGGGCGTTGAATCGAGAGACCCAGTACTTC
12 | TRBJ2-2 | TRBD1 | TRBV29-1 | once | CSGDSNTGELFF | TGCAGCGGGGACAGCAACACCGGGGAGCTGTTTTTT
12 | TRBJ2-7 | . | TRBV11-2 | . | CASSLGFGEQYF | TGTGCCAGCAGCTTAGGGTTTGGCGAGCAGTACTTC
14 | TRBJ1-1 | TRBD1 | TRBV6-1 | . | CASSGRTGPGVAFF | TGTGCCAGCAGTGGGAGGACAGGACCTGGCGTAGCTTTCTTT
15 | TRBJ2-7 | . | TRBV6-5 | . | CASSYRTRSSYEQYF | TGTGCCAGCAGTTACCGGACACGGTCTTCCTACGAGCAGTACTTC
13 | TRBJ1-5 | . | TRBV6-5 | many | CASSPQGGQPQHF | TGTGCCAGCAGTCCACAGGGAGGTCAGCCCCAGCATTTT
14 | TRBJ1-4 | TRBD1 | TRBV10-3 | . | CAVGGQGGREKLFF | TGTGCCGTGGGCGGACAGGGGGGTCGAGAAAAACTGTTTTTT
17 | TRBJ1-3 | . | TRBV28 | . | CASTPLRRASSGNTIYF | TGTGCCAGCACTCCCCTCCGGCGGGCGAGCTCTGGAAACACCATATATTTT
13 | TRBJ2-7 | . | TRBV14 | . | CASSPRSSYEQYF | TGTGCCAGCAGTCCAAGATCCAGCTACGAGCAGTACTTC
14 | TRBJ2-6 | . | TRBV15 | once | CATSVGSGANVLTF | TGTGCCACCAGCGTCGGTTCTGGGGCCAACGTCCTGACTTTC
13 | TRBJ2-1 | . | TRBV9 | . | CASSDGGYNEQFF | TGTGCCAGCAGCGATGGGGGCTACAATGAGCAGTTCTTC
13 | TRBJ1-4 | TRBD1 | TRBV6-5 | . | CATGRTGDEKLFF | TGTGCCACCGGCCGGACAGGGGATGAAAAACTGTTTTTT
12 | TRBJ2-3 | . | TRBV27 | . | CASNVPTDTQYF | TGTGCCAGCAACGTGCCTACAGATACGCAGTATTTT
12 | TRBJ1-1 | . | TRBV7-9 | once | CASSEQNTEAFF | TGTGCCAGCAGCGAACAGAACACTGAAGCTTTCTTT
13 | TRBJ2-7 | . | TRBV19 | once | CASSFTGTYEQYF | TGTGCCAGTAGTTTTACGGGAACCTACGAGCAGTACTTC
16 | TRBJ1-5 | . | TRBV7-8 | few | CASSLNVGGRNQPQHF | TGTGCCAGCAGCTTAAATGTCGGGGGGAGAAATCAGCCCCAGCATTTT
15 | TRBJ2-1 | . | TRBV19 | . | CASSIEGTQGHEQFF | TGTGCCAGTAGTATAGAGGGGACGCAGGGCCATGAGCAGTTCTTC